This T cell receptor beta chain was captured by sequencing in a study of T cell responses to AZD1222 COVID-19 vaccine. Overall study: Analysis merged second doses at about 4 or about 12 weeks. General study points: The study found vaccine-associated CD4 TCRs spanning spike, dominant at 160-218 and 743-854. Repertoire collection took place solely once the T cell response had peaked. The study identified only five to seven AZD1222 recipients as seropositive at baseline.

For this clone: The antigen remains undetermined.

The method was immunoSEQ multiplex PCR; TCRdb's version includes in-frame clones alone and lacks a portion of them. Of 55,000 to 75,000 clones in the sample, approximately 81% were seen once. This CDR3 has 15 amino acids. Germline V gene lookup returns CDR1 SGHTA and CDR2 FQGTGA. J lost 0 bases, V lost 8 bases, and 7 bases had no gene match. The chain has TRBV7-3 and TRBJ2-3; the match to TRBD2 covers 8 bases. The clonotype was recovered from an adult in good health. Sequenced material: peripheral blood, taken on day 0 of AZD1222 vaccination. CDR3 in amino acids: CASFLAGKSTDTQYF. CDR3 sequence (DNA): TGTGCCAGCTTTTTAGCGGGGAAGAGCACAGATACGCAGTATTTT.